This entry lists 30 T cell receptor beta chains sequenced from one sample in a study of blood T cell repertoires in COVID-19 (dated by TCRdb to about 2020). The library was made by the immunoSEQ multiplex PCR assay. TCRdb holds this immuneACCESS table with in-frame rearrangements only. Some clones are missing; in checked studies, unresolved V genes explain under half, and the rest has no known cause. Present in this sample are a few hundred thousand clones, approximately 90% of which were seen just once. Of the sample, roughly 0.9% falls within the top ten clones. Sequencing was carried out using PBMCs or T cells enriched from blood (not recorded which). The receptors originated from a woman between 35 and 50 years old who had been exposed to COVID-19.

V and J are TRBV21-1 and TRBJ1-1; TRBD1, the table's D call, was not compared with the DNA. TRBV21-1 is a pseudogene. This CDR3 has 15 residues. The CDR3 sequence is CASSRAGTGDTEAFF. The CDR3 DNA follows: TGTGCCAGCAGTCGGGCCGGGACAGGAGACACTGAAGCTTTCTTT.

This clone came up a few times. The chain couples TRBV9 to TRBJ2-1; tentative D call: TRBD1 (6 bases). The germline V gene has CDR1 SGDLS and CDR2 YYNGEE. This CDR3 region has 14 residues. Trimming left V 3 bases short and J 9 bases short, with 16 bases between. The CDR3 nucleotides read TGTGCCAGCAGCGCCAGCGCGGTGGGGGCTGAGCAGTTCTTC. Amino acid sequence: CASSASAVGAEQFF.

The CDR3: CASSLDARQPQHF. The CDR3, as DNA: TGTGCCAGCAGCTTAGACGCCAGGCAGCCCCAGCATTTT. The chain uses TRBV11-2 and TRBJ1-5, with unresolved D. V was pared by 0 bases and J by 7 bases, with 7 bases between. The CDR3 sequence is 13 residues long. Per the germline V gene, CDR1 is SGHAT and CDR2 is FQNNGV.

The chain carries TRBV11-3 and TRBJ2-1; TRBD2 aligns across 10 bases. V gave up 0 bases and J gave up 7 bases; unmatched junction bases: 9. This CDR3 has 17 amino acids. Germline V lookup: CDR1 SGHNT, CDR2 YENEEA. CDR3 nucleotides: TGTGCCAGCAGCTTAGAAATAGCGGGGGGCGTTGGGAATGAGCAGTTCTTC. Translation gives CASSLEIAGGVGNEQFF. The variable domain in full, completed from reference TRBV11-3 and TRBJ2-1, reads EAGVVQSPRYKIIEKKQPVAFWCNPISGHNTLYWYLQNLGQGPELLIRYENEEAVDDSQLPKDRFSAERLKGVDSTLKIQPAELGDSAVYLCASSLEIAGGVGNEQFFGPGTRLTVL.

The V gene is TRBV18, the J gene TRBJ1-6; the D gene is possibly TRBD1 (5 bases). The CDR3 is 15 residues long. The V gene's germline CDR1 is KGHSH and CDR2 LQKENI. Trimming removed 3 bases at V and 10 bases at J, with 16 bases between. The CDR3 region has the DNA TGTGCCAGCTCACCCCCCCGGGTCCAGGGCTCACCCCTCCACTTT. As protein: CASSPPRVQGSPLHF.

The J gene is TRBJ1-1, the V gene TRBV27; D may be TRBD1 (5 bases). The CDR3 is made up of 17 amino acids. In germline, CDR1 is MNHEY, CDR2 SMNVEV (reference sequence). Trimming removed 0 bases at V and 1 base at J, with 15 bases between. This CDR3 is CASSLSLGGGSNTEAFF. The CDR3 DNA follows: TGTGCCAGCAGTTTATCCCTCGGGGGAGGATCGAACACTGAAGCTTTCTTT.

The chain is built from TRBV12-5 and TRBJ1-1, with D possibly TRBD1 on 6 matching bases. V was trimmed by 3 bases and J by 5 bases, leaving 7 bases between them. The CDR3 has 12 amino acids. Germline CDR1 and CDR2: LGHNT and FRNRAP. CDR3 sequence reads: CASGLQGTEAFF. In DNA, the CDR3 is TGTGCTAGTGGTTTACAGGGAACTGAAGCTTTCTTT.

The chain is built from TRBV7-9 and TRBJ1-1; no reliable D call. Germline loops: CDR1 SEHNR, CDR2 FQNEAQ (reference sequence). CDR3 length: 15 amino acids. V was trimmed by 1 base and J by 0 bases, leaving 9 bases between them. The CDR3 nucleotides are TGTGCCAGCAGCTTAGATACCGGAGTGAACACTGAAGCTTTCTTT. This sequence encodes CASSLDTGVNTEAFF.

This chain links TRBV9 with TRBJ1-2; unclear D gene. V was pared by 5 bases and J by 8 bases, with 13 bases between. The CDR3 totals 12 residues. The germline CDR1 and CDR2 sequences are SGDLS and YYNGEE. CDR3 residues: CASSRVEGGYTF. The CDR3 nucleotides are TGTGCCAGCAGTAGGGTAGAGGGAGGCTACACCTTC.

The DNA of the CDR3 is TGTGCCAGCAGCGATCGGGACAGGGCGGCCGGGGAGCTGTTTTTT. It encodes CASSDRDRAAGELFF. The chain combines TRBV2 with TRBJ2-2; 9 positions agree with TRBD1. The junction had 8 bases not matched to a gene; V was cut back by 6 bases and J by 6 bases. Looked up from germline, CDR1 is SNHLY and CDR2 is FYNNEI. This CDR3 region has 15 residues.

The J gene is TRBJ1-6, the V gene TRBV6-5; no clear D gene. In germline, CDR1 is MNHEY, CDR2 SVGAGI. V lost 2 bases to trimming and J lost 5 bases, with 7 bases between them. The CDR3 is 14 amino acids. CDR3 nucleotide sequence: TGTGCCAGCAGTTACGAACTGAATAATTCACCCCTCCACTTT. It yields the protein CASSYELNNSPLHF.

The rearrangement joins TRBV11-3 to TRBJ2-7, with D possibly being TRBD2 (5 bases). The CDR3 contains 13 residues. Trimming removed 5 bases at V and 0 bases at J, with 8 bases between. Germline CDR1 reads SGHNT; CDR2 reads YENEEA. The DNA for the CDR3 is TGTGCCAGCAGCGGTGGGAGCTCCTACGAGCAGTACTTC. Translation: CASSGGSSYEQYF.

The chain combines TRBV5-6 with TRBJ2-2, with 8 bases matching TRBD2. The CDR3 loop spans 18 amino acids. CDR1 SGHDT and CDR2 YYEEEE come from the germline V gene. The trim removed 3 bases at V and 0 bases at J, leaving 10 bases unmatched. The CDR3 region is CASSSLTGGTSNTGELFF. The CDR3 DNA sequence: TGTGCCAGCAGCTCTCTAACGGGAGGGACCTCGAACACCGGGGAGCTGTTTTTT.

CDR3 amino acids: CASARADQGTYEQYF. The CDR3 bases are TGTGCCAGCGCGAGGGCAGACCAGGGGACCTACGAGCAGTACTTC. The rearrangement joins TRBV18 to TRBJ2-7; TRBD1 might be the D (6 bases). The V end was cut by 8 bases, the J end by 2 bases, with 19 bases between. Germline CDR1 is KGHSH and CDR2 is LQKENI. This CDR3 comprises 15 residues.

The V call is TRBV27, the J call TRBJ1-1; 8 nucleotides align to TRBD1. Trimming cost V 7 bases and J 6 bases; bases outside gene matches: 10. CDR1 MNHEY and CDR2 SMNVEV come from the germline V gene (reference sequence). The CDR3 is made up of 14 amino acids. In nucleotides, the CDR3 is TGTGCCAGCAAACTATTACAGGGGGGCGCTGAAGCTTTCTTT. Translation gives CASKLLQGGAEAFF.

The rearrangement uses TRBV27 and TRBJ1-1; TRBD1 matches 10 bases. J was trimmed by 1 base and V by 3 bases; bases with no gene match: 2. Germline V gives CDR1 MNHEY, CDR2 SMNVEV (reference sequence). The CDR3 runs to 15 residues. The CDR3 sequence: CASSLGQGWNTEAFF. CDR3 nucleotide sequence: TGTGCCAGCAGTTTGGGACAGGGGTGGAACACTGAAGCTTTCTTT.

This clone was picked up one time. The rearrangement joins TRBV5-4 to TRBJ2-3, with 7 bases matching TRBD2. The germline gives CDR1 SGHNT, CDR2 YYREEE (reference sequence). This CDR3 spans 13 amino acids. With V trimmed by 4 bases and J by 15 bases, 14 bases remained unmatched. The DNA of the CDR3 is TGTGCCAGCAGCCGGGAAACGGGGGGTGTTCGATATTTT. It yields the protein CASSRETGGVRYF.

The chain is built from TRBV19 and TRBJ1-5, with D perhaps TRBD1 (5 bases). The CDR3 runs 15 residues. The germline V and J ends were trimmed by 3 bases and 5 bases, with 14 bases remaining between them. Germline V lookup: CDR1 LNHDA, CDR2 SQIVND (reference sequence). The chain's CDR3 is CASSIGRVADQPQHF. The CDR3 DNA is TGTGCCAGTAGTATCGGCAGGGTCGCCGATCAGCCCCAGCATTTT.

The rearrangement links TRBV30 to TRBJ2-1; D ambiguous. Germline CDR1 is GTSNPN and CDR2 is SVGIG (reference sequence). This CDR3 region has 12 residues. V lost 1 base and J 6 bases, leaving 7 bases between the germline ends. CDR3 region: CAWSAVLNEQFF. In DNA, the CDR3 is TGTGCCTGGAGTGCTGTACTCAATGAGCAGTTCTTC.

The chain employs TRBV7-2 and TRBJ2-7; 9 bases fit TRBD2. Germline V gene data show CDR1 as SGHTA and CDR2 as FQGNSA. The V segment lost 4 bases and the J segment 6 bases; nucleotides outside the gene matches: 7. The CDR3 sequence is 14 residues long. The CDR3 loop is CASSSLAGTGEQYF. The CDR3 region has the DNA TGTGCCAGCAGCTCCCTAGCGGGGACTGGCGAGCAGTACTTC.

J is TRBJ2-3 and V is TRBV29-1; no clear D. Germline values: CDR1 SQVTM, CDR2 ANQGSEA. The CDR3 extends over 14 amino acids. V was trimmed by 4 bases and J by 3 bases, leaving 14 bases between them. This CDR3 is CSVGGGIRTDTQYF. CDR3 sequence (DNA): TGCAGCGTTGGAGGTGGAATTCGGACAGATACGCAGTATTTT.

V is TRBV5-1 and J is TRBJ2-5, with D possibly matching TRBD2 (6 bases). Germline CDR1 SGHRS, CDR2 YFSETQ. Trimming took 4 bases from V and 4 from J, leaving 17 bases between them. The CDR3 is 15 residues long. CDR3 in amino acids: CASSILGTVGETQYF. CDR3 in DNA: TGCGCCAGCAGCATCTTGGGGACTGTGGGAGAGACCCAGTACTTC.

This chain connects TRBV5-5 to TRBJ1-2; D not resolved. The V and J ends lost 3 bases and 4 bases respectively, with 16 bases between them. There are 15 residues in the CDR3. The germline CDR1 and CDR2 sequences are SGHKS and YYEKEE (reference sequence). Written as DNA, the CDR3 is TGTGCCAGCAGCTCGGTGGAACAGACCTTCTATGGCTACACCTTC. It yields the protein CASSSVEQTFYGYTF.

The chain recombines TRBV7-6 with TRBJ1-5, with D tentatively TRBD1 (5 bases). The germline V gene encodes CDR1 SGHVS and CDR2 FNYEAQ. The CDR3 sequence is 14 residues long. Trimming left V 1 base short and J 8 bases short, with 12 bases between. CDR3 region: CASSLDQGGKPQHF. The CDR3 nucleotides read TGTGCCAGCAGCTTAGATCAGGGAGGCAAGCCCCAGCATTTT.

V and J are TRBV7-2 and TRBJ2-1; 8 bases fit TRBD2. CDR1 SGHTA and CDR2 FQGNSA come from the germline V gene. The CDR3 is 12 amino acids. Trimming took 4 bases from V and 10 from J; bases not matched to a gene: 3. DNA for the CDR3: TGTGCCAGCAGCTGGACTAGCCGGGAGCAGTTCTTC. It codes for CASSWTSREQFF.

This clone occurred once. The chain is built from TRBV5-4 and TRBJ2-2; 16 bases are a match to TRBD2. V trimming: 5 bases; J trimming: 7 bases; junction bases outside the gene matches: 8. The CDR3 has 17 amino acids. CDR1 is SGHNT, CDR2 YYREEE, per germline (reference sequence). CDR3: CASRAGTSGGAVGELFF. DNA for the CDR3: TGTGCCAGCAGGGCCGGGACTAGCGGGGGGGCCGTCGGGGAGCTGTTTTTT.

The chain couples TRBV29-1 to TRBJ1-1; 11 bases are a match to TRBD1. Germline V CDR1 and CDR2: SQVTM, ANQGSEA. With 7 bases clipped from V and 1 base from J, the junction kept 5 bases outside the gene matches. The CDR3 sequence is 14 residues long. CDR3 sequence (DNA): TGCAGCGCATACGGACAGGGGGCGAACACTGAAGCTTTCTTT. Translation: CSAYGQGANTEAFF.

This clone was seen only once. The gene calls are TRBV5-4 and TRBJ1-4; TRBD1 agrees at 7 bases. The CDR3 is 15 amino acids. V lost 4 bases, J lost 4 bases, and 7 bases stayed unmatched. CDR1 and CDR2 (germline): SGHNT, YYREEE (reference sequence). The CDR3 region is CASSARTGDNEKLFF. CDR3 bases: TGTGCCAGCAGCGCTAGGACAGGAGATAATGAAAAACTGTTTTTT. The full variable domain, in which reference TRBV5-4 and TRBJ1-4 provide the parts outside the CDR3, is ETGVTQSPTHLIKTRGQQVTLRCSSQSGHNTVSWYQQALGQGPQFIFQYYREEENGRGNFPPRFSGLQFPNYSSELNVNALELDDSALYLCASSARTGDNEKLFFGSGTQLSVL.

The chain has TRBV15 and TRBJ2-7; weak D call: TRBD1 (6 bases). The CDR3 extends over 13 amino acids. Germline V gene data show CDR1 as LNHNV and CDR2 as YYDKDF (reference sequence). Trimming stripped 3 bases from V and 1 base from J, with 7 bases between. Here the CDR3 reads CATSRRGSYEQYF. As DNA, the CDR3 is TGTGCCACCAGCAGGAGGGGGTCCTACGAGCAGTACTTC.

The chain carries TRBV6-1 and TRBJ2-7, with D uncertain. V dropped 2 bases and J dropped 1 base, with 15 bases sitting between them. Germline lookup yields CDR1 MNHNS and CDR2 SASEGT. The CDR3 length is 16 residues. CDR3 sequence: CASSESQTTRSYEQYF. For the CDR3, the DNA is TGTGCCAGCAGTGAATCCCAGACAACCAGATCCTACGAGCAGTACTTC.